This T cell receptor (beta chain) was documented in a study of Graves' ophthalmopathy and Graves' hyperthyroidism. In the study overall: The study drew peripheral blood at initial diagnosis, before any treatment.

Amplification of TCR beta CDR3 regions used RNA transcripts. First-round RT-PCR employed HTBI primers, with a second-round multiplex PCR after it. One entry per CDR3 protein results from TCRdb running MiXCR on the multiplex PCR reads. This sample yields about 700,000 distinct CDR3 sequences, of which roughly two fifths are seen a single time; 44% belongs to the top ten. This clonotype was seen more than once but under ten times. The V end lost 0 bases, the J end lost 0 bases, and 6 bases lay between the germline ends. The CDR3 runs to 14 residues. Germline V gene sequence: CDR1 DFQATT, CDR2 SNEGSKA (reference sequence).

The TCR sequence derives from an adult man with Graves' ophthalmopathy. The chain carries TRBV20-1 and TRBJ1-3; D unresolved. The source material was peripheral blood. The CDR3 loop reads CSARDTYSGNTIYF. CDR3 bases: TGCAGTGCTAGAGACACTTACTCTGGAAACACCATATATTTT.